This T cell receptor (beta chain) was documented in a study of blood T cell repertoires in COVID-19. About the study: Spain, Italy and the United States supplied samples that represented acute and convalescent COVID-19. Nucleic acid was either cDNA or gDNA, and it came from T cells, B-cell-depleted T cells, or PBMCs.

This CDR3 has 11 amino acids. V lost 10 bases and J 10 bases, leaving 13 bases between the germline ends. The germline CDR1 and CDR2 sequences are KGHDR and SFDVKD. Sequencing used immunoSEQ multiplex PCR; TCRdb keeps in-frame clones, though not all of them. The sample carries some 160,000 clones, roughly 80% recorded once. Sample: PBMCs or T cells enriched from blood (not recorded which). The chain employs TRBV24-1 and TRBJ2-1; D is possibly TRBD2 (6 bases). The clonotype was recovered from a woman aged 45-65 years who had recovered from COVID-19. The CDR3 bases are TGTGCCACGGAACGGGAGAACGAGCAGTTCTTC. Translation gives CATERENEQFF.